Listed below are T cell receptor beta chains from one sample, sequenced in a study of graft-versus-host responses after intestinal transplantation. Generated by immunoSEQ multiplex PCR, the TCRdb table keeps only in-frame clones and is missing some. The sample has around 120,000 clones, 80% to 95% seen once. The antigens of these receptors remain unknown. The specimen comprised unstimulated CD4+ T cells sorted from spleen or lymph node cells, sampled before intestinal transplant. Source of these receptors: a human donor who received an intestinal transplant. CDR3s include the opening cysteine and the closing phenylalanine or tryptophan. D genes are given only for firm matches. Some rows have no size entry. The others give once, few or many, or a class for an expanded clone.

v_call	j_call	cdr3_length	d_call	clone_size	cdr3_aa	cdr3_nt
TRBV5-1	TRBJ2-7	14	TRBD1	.	CASSLSGTGGEQYF	TGCGCCAGCAGCCTCTCAGGAACAGGGGGTGAGCAGTACTTC
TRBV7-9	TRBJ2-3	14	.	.	CASSAGTSTDTQYF	TGTGCCAGCAGCGCCGGGACTAGCACAGATACGCAGTATTTT
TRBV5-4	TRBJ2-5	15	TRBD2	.	CASSWGLAGQETQYF	TGTGCCAGCAGCTGGGGACTAGCGGGCCAAGAGACCCAGTACTTC
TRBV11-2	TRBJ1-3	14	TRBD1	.	CAIRQGAVGNTIYF	TGTGCCATCAGACAGGGGGCTGTCGGAAACACCATATATTTT
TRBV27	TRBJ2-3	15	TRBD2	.	CASSLGSGTPDTQYF	TGTGCCAGCAGTTTGGGTAGCGGGACCCCAGATACGCAGTATTTT
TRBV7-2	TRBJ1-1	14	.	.	CASSLVQGNTEAFF	TGTGCCAGCAGCTTAGTTCAGGGAAACACTGAAGCTTTCTTT
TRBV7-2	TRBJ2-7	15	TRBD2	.	CASSKTSGKSYEQYF	TGTGCCAGCAGCAAGACTAGCGGGAAGTCCTACGAGCAGTACTTC
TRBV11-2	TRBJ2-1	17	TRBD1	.	CASSLEKGTGAHNEQFF	TGTGCCAGCAGCTTGGAAAAGGGGACAGGAGCCCACAATGAGCAGTTCTTC
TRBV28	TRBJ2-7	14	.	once	CASSLGADVYEQYF	TGTGCCAGCAGTTTAGGTGCGGATGTCTACGAGCAGTACTTC
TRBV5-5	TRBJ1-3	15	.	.	CASSPDRGSGNTIYF	TGTGCCAGCAGCCCCGATAGAGGATCTGGAAACACCATATATTTT
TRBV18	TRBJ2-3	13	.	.	CASSILSTDTQYF	TGTGCCAGCTCAATACTTAGCACAGATACGCAGTATTTT
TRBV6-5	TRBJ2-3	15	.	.	CASSRQGFRTDTQYF	TGTGCCAGCAGTCGTCAGGGGTTCCGCACAGATACGCAGTATTTT
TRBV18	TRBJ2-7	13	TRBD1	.	CASSPTGAHEQYF	TGTGCCAGCTCACCAACAGGGGCGCACGAGCAGTACTTC
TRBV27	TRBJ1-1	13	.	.	CASSFRLDTEAFF	TGTGCCAGCAGTTTTAGGTTAGACACTGAAGCTTTCTTT
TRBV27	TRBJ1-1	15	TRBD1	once	CASSLVGQGNTEAFF	TGTGCCAGCAGTTTGGTGGGACAGGGTAACACTGAAGCTTTCTTT
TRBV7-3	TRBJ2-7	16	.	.	CASSFSSVGSSYEQYF	TGTGCCAGCAGCTTTAGCTCGGTAGGGAGCTCCTACGAGCAGTACTTC
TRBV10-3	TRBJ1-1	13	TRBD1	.	CAIREDRDTEAFF	TGTGCCATCAGGGAGGACAGGGACACTGAAGCTTTCTTT
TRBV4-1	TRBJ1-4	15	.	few	CASSHNTAPMEKLFF	TGCGCCAGCAGCCACAATACTGCGCCTATGGAAAAACTGTTTTTT
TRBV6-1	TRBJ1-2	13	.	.	CASSLTGNGGYTF	TGTGCCAGCAGTTTGACCGGGAACGGTGGCTACACCTTC
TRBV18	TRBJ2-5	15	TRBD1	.	CASSPPGQAKETQYF	TGTGCCAGCTCACCCCCAGGACAGGCAAAAGAGACCCAGTACTTC
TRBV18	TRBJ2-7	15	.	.	CASSPQVPFSYEQYF	TGTGCCAGCTCACCACAGGTCCCGTTCTCCTACGAGCAGTACTTC
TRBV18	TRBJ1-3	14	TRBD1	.	CASSTDRAGNTIYF	TGTGCCAGCTCAACCGACAGGGCTGGAAACACCATATATTTT
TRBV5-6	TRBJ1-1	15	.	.	CASSLERVGWTEAFF	TGTGCCAGCAGCTTGGAGAGGGTTGGATGGACTGAAGCTTTCTTT
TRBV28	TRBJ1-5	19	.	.	CASSLMSLRGRNSNQPQHF	TGTGCCAGCAGCTTAATGTCCCTCAGAGGACGAAATAGCAATCAGCCCCAGCATTTT
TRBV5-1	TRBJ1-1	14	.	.	CASRTRGRKTEAFF	TGCGCCAGCAGAACACGGGGGAGGAAAACTGAAGCTTTCTTT
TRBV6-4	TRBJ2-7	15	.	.	CASSERPGAGYEQYF	TGTGCCAGCAGTGAAAGGCCGGGAGCTGGGTACGAGCAGTACTTC
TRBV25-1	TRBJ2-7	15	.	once	CASSDPPSGTYEQYF	TGTGCCAGCAGTGATCCCCCCTCGGGAACCTACGAGCAGTACTTC
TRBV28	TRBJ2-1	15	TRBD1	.	CASSIDRVGRYEQFF	TGTGCCAGCAGCATCGACAGGGTCGGGCGGTATGAGCAGTTCTTC
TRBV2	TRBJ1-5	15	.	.	CASSEEYGGVQPQHF	TGTGCCAGCAGTGAAGAATACGGAGGGGTGCAGCCCCAGCATTTT
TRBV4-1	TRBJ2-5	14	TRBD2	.	CASSTTSVQETQYF	TGCGCCAGCAGCACAACTAGCGTACAAGAGACCCAGTACTTC
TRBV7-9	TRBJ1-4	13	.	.	CASSPTGPEKLFF	TGTGCCAGCAGCCCAACAGGCCCCGAAAAACTGTTTTTT
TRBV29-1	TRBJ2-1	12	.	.	CSAPRGGEKQFF	TGCAGCGCACCAAGAGGGGGGGAAAAGCAGTTCTTC
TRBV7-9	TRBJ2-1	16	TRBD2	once	CASSSTPGLADNEQFF	TGTGCCAGCAGCTCCACGCCGGGACTAGCGGACAATGAGCAGTTCTTC
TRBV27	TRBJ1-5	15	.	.	CASSLTVLGNQPQHF	TGTGCCAGCAGTTTGACGGTGTTGGGCAATCAGCCCCAGCATTTT
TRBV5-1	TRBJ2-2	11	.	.	CASSNTGELFF	TGCGCCAGCAGCAACACCGGGGAGCTGTTTTTT
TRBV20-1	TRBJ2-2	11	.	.	CSATLGGGLFF	TGCAGTGCAACCCTAGGCGGTGGGCTGTTTTTT
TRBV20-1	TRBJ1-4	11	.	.	CSARRQVELFF	TGCAGTGCACGGAGACAGGTAGAGCTGTTTTTT
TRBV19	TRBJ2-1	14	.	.	CASSRMPGVHEQFF	TGTGCCAGTAGTCGGATGCCGGGAGTGCATGAGCAGTTCTTC
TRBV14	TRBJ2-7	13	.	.	CASSHPEPYEQYF	TGTGCCAGCAGCCATCCGGAACCCTACGAGCAGTACTTC
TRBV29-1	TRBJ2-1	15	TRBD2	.	CSVGTPGLAVSEQFF	TGCAGCGTCGGGACTCCGGGACTAGCCGTTTCGGAGCAGTTCTTC
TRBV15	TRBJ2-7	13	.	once	CATSRDPDYEQYF	TGTGCCACCAGCAGAGATCCCGACTACGAGCAGTACTTC
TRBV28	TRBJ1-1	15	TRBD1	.	CASSLLTGEATEAFF	TGTGCCAGCAGTCTACTTACAGGGGAGGCCACTGAAGCTTTCTTT
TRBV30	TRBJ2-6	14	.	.	CAWNELYGANVLTF	TGTGCCTGGAACGAATTGTACGGGGCCAACGTCCTGACTTTC
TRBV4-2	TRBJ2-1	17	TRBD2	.	CASSQAQTGGGPNEQFF	TGTGCCAGCAGCCAAGCCCAGACTGGGGGGGGTCCCAATGAGCAGTTCTTC
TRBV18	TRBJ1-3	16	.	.	CASSPPVGSSGNTIYF	TGTGCCAGCTCACCACCGGTGGGCAGCTCTGGAAACACCATATATTTT
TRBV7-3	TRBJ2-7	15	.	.	CASSSNPGIAYEQYF	TGTGCCAGCAGCTCGAACCCGGGAATTGCCTACGAGCAGTACTTC
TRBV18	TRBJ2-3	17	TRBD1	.	CASSPLARGKFTDTQYF	TGTGCCAGCTCACCACTCGCCAGGGGGAAATTCACAGATACGCAGTATTTT
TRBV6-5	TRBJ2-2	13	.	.	CASSYSKGVELFF	TGTGCCAGCAGTTACTCGAAGGGGGTGGAGCTGTTTTTT
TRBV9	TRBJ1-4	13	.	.	CASSLTPNEKLFF	TGTGCCAGCAGCTTGACGCCTAATGAAAAACTGTTTTTT
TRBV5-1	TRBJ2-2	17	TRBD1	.	CASSLVPGQGAMGELFF	TGCGCCAGCAGCTTGGTTCCGGGACAGGGGGCGATGGGGGAGCTGTTTTTT
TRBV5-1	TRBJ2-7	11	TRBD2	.	CASGEGYEQYF	TGCGCCAGCGGGGAGGGGTACGAGCAGTACTTC
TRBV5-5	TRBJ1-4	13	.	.	CASSLVGTEKLFF	TGTGCCAGCAGCTTGGTGGGGACTGAAAAACTGTTTTTT
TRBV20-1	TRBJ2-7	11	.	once	CSAASSYEQYF	TGCAGTGCAGCCAGTAGCTACGAGCAGTACTTC
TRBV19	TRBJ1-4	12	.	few	CASSNRNEKLFF	TGTGCCAGTAGTAACCGTAATGAAAAACTGTTTTTT